What follows are 8 T cell receptor beta chains derived from one specimen sequenced in a study of blood T cells in healthy people across ages. The authors ran a second PCR of about 7 to 12 cycles using a sample-barcoded 5' primer and a J-beta primer mix. TCRdb itself ran the 5' RACE reads through MiXCR, one entry per CDR3 protein. The sample records 550,000 to 750,000 distinct CDR3 sequences, around 21% being singletons. The sequenced sample was blood. The receptor source for this set is a man aged 65 to 85 in good health.

The J gene is TRBJ2-7, the V gene TRBV6-5; 8 nucleotides align to TRBD1. The germline gives CDR1 MNHEY, CDR2 SVGAGI. The V segment lost 0 bases and the J segment 4 bases; nucleotides outside the gene matches: 8. There are 16 residues in the CDR3. CDR3 region: CASSYSTTGDRYEQYF. CDR3 bases: TGTGCCAGCAGTTACTCGACGACTGGGGACAGGTACGAGCAGTACTTC.

The chain is built from TRBV29-1 and TRBJ1-2; 8 bases match TRBD1. V shed 6 bases and J 5 bases; nucleotides not matched to a gene: 8. The CDR3 extends over 13 amino acids. Looked up from germline, CDR1 is SQVTM and CDR2 is ANQGSEA. The DNA for the CDR3 is TGCAGCGTCAAGACAGGGGCAGAATATGGCTACACCTTC. Amino acids: CSVKTGAEYGYTF. Together with reference TRBV29-1 and TRBJ1-2, the CDR3 gives the full variable domain: SAVISQKPSRDICQRGTSLTIQCQVDSQVTMMFWYRQQPGQSLTLIATANQGSEATYESGFVIDKFPISRPNLTFSTLTVSNMSPEDSSIYLCSVKTGAEYGYTFGSGTRLTVV.

The genes are TRBV20-1 and TRBJ1-6, with a possible D match to TRBD1 (6 bases). From germline, CDR1 is DFQATT and CDR2 SNEGSKA (reference sequence). With 5 bases removed from V and 3 bases from J, the gap between germline ends came to 11 bases. There are 14 residues in the CDR3. CDR3 amino acids: CSAPTGHYNSPLHF. In nucleotides, the CDR3 is TGCAGTGCTCCGACAGGCCACTATAATTCACCCCTCCACTTT.

The chain is built from TRBV2 and TRBJ1-5; no definite D call. V dropped 2 bases and J dropped 3 bases, with 8 bases sitting between them. The germline gives CDR1 SNHLY, CDR2 FYNNEI. This CDR3 region has 14 residues. The CDR3 bases are TGTGCCAGCAGTGAAAGGCAGAACAATCAGCCCCAGCATTTT. Translation: CASSERQNNQPQHF.

This clonotype was recorded at least ten times. The gene calls are TRBV20-1 and TRBJ1-1; TRBD1 agrees at 7 bases. The junction had 5 bases not matched to a gene; V was cut back by 3 bases and J by 4 bases. The CDR3 has 13 residues. CDR1 and CDR2 (germline): DFQATT, SNEGSKA (reference sequence). CDR3 coding DNA: TGCAGTGCTAGGATTACAGGGGCCACTGAAGCTTTCTTT. It translates to CSARITGATEAFF.

The genes are TRBV5-1 and TRBJ2-7, with 14 nucleotides matching TRBD2. The length of the CDR3 is 17 residues. With 3 bases clipped from V and 6 bases from J, the junction kept 11 bases outside the gene matches. Per germline, CDR1 SGHRS and CDR2 YFSETQ. As DNA, the CDR3 is TGCGCCAGCAGCTCGTTAGCTGGACTAGCGGGAGGCCCCGAGCAGTACTTC. It codes for CASSSLAGLAGGPEQYF.

The chain joins TRBV7-2 to TRBJ2-3, with 9 bases matching TRBD1. V trimming: 4 bases; J trimming: 3 bases; junction bases outside the gene matches: 5. The CDR3 totals 15 residues. Looked up from germline, CDR1 is SGHTA and CDR2 is FQGNSA. The CDR3 nucleotides are TGTGCCAGCAGCTGGCCGGGACAGGGAACAGATACGCAGTATTTT. Translating it yields CASSWPGQGTDTQYF.

The chain uses TRBV20-1 and TRBJ2-7, with 7 bases matching TRBD1. Germline values: CDR1 DFQATT, CDR2 SNEGSKA (reference sequence). The trim removed 4 bases at V and 3 bases at J, leaving 6 bases unmatched. This CDR3 has 13 amino acids. The CDR3 nucleotides are TGCAGTGCTACCACGACAGGGCACTACGAGCAGTACTTC. Translation gives CSATTTGHYEQYF.